This T cell receptor beta chain was sequenced for a study of beta chain features in type 1 diabetes. This clone was picked up one time. Expressed TCRB transcripts were sequenced because the isolated RNA had all been reverse transcribed beforehand. Naive, central memory and regulatory T cell samples produced a mean of approximately 3.9 million reads. Produced via immunoSEQ multiplex PCR; TCRdb's table is partial and in-frame only. The data hold around 430,000 clones, with about 29% observed a single time. CDR1 and CDR2 (germline): SGDLS, YYNGEE. J lost 5 bases, V lost 4 bases, and 13 bases had no gene match. The CDR3 is made up of 16 amino acids.

The chain joins TRBV9 to TRBJ2-5, with 8 bases lining up with TRBD2. The sequenced sample was naive CD4+ T cells from blood. This TCR derives from a man aged 18 to 29 in good health. CDR3 protein: CASSFEGLAMGETQYF. The DNA of the CDR3 is TGTGCCAGCAGCTTTGAAGGACTAGCTATGGGGGAGACCCAGTACTTC.